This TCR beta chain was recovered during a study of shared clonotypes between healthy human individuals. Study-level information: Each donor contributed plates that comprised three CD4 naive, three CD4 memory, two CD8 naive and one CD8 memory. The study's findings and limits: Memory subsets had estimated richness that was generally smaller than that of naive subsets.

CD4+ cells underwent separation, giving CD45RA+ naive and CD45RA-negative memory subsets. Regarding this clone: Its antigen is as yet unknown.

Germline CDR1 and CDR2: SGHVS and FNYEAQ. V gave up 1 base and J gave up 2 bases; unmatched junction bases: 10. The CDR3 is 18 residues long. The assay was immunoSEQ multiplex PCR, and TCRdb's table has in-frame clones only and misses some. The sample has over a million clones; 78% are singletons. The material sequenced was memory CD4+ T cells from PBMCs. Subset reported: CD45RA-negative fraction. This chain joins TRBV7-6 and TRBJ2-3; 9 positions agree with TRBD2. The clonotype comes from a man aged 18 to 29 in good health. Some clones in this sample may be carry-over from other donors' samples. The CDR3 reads CASSLEGRTSANTDTQYF. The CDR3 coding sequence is TGTGCCAGCAGCTTAGAGGGTCGGACTAGCGCCAACACAGATACGCAGTATTTT.